This TCR beta chain was identified during a study of shared clonotypes between healthy human individuals. At the level of the study: Two women and a few men aged 18 to 49 made up the donors.

This was a deep-level run. Measured with immunoSEQ multiplex PCR; TCRdb has only the in-frame clones, and not every one. The table records some 350,000 clones, over 65% of them present only once. Into CD45RA+ naive and CD45RA-negative memory subsets, the CD4+ cells were split. This clone was observed a single time. V shed 0 bases and J shed 6 bases, with 12 bases lying between them. The V gene's germline CDR1 is SGHAT and CDR2 FQNNGV. This CDR3 region has 15 residues. This sequence joins TRBV11-2 and TRBJ2-1, with D hard to call. The sequencing input was memory CD4+ T cells sorted from blood. The sample's subset: CD45RA-negative fraction. This sequence was found in a man aged 25 to 45 in good health. The CDR3 DNA sequence: TGTGCCAGCAGCTTAGATCATTCCAACTTCAATGAGCAGTTCTTC. It codes for CASSLDHSNFNEQFF.